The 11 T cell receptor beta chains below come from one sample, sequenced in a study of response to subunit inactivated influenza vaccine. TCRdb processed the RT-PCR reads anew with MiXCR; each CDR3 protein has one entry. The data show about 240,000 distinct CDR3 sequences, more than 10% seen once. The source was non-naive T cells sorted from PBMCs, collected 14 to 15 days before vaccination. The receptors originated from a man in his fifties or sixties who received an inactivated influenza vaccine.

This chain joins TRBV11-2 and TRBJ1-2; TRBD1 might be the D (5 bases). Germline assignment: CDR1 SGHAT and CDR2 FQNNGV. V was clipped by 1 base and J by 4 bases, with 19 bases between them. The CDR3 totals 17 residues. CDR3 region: CASSLVGTANNPYGYTF. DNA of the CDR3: TGTGCCAGCAGCTTAGTGGGGACGGCGAACAACCCCTATGGCTACACCTTC.

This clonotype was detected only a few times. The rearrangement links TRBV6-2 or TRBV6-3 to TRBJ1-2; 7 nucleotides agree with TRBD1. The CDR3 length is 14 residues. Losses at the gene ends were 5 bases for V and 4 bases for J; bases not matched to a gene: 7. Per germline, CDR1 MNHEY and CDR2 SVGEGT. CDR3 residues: CASSGDSFGYGYTF. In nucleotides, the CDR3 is TGTGCCAGCAGTGGGGACAGCTTCGGCTATGGCTACACCTTC.

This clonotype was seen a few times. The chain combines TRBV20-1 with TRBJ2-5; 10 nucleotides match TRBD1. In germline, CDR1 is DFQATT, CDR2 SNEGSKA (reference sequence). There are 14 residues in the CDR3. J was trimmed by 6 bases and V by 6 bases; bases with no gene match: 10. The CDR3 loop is CSAQTGTGAKTQYF. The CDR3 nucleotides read TGCAGTGCACAAACCGGGACAGGGGCAAAGACCCAGTACTTC.

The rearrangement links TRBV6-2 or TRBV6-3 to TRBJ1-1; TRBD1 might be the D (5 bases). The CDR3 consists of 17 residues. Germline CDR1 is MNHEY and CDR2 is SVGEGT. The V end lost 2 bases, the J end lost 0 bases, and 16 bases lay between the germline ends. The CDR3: CASSYPGTDRMNTEAFF. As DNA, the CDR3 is TGTGCCAGCAGTTACCCAGGGACGGATAGGATGAACACTGAAGCTTTCTTT.

CDR3 region: CASSLGEDRSFYEQYF. CDR3 sequence (DNA): TGTGCCAGCAGCTTAGGTGAGGACAGGTCGTTCTACGAGCAGTACTTC. This chain uses TRBV7-2 with TRBJ2-7; the match to TRBD1 covers 7 bases. This CDR3 contains 16 residues. Germline V gene data show CDR1 as SGHTA and CDR2 as FQGNSA. V lost 1 base, J lost 3 bases, and 9 bases stayed unmatched.

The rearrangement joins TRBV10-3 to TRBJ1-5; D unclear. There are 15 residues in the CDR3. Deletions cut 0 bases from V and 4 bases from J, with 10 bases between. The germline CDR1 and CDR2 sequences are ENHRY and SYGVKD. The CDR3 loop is CAISESAGQNQPQHF. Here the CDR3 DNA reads TGTGCCATCAGTGAGTCGGCAGGCCAGAATCAGCCCCAGCATTTT.

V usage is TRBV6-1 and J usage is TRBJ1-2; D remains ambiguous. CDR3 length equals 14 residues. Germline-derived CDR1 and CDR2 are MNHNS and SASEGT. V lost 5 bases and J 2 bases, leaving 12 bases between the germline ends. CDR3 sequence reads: CASSPRTDNYGYTF. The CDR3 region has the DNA TGTGCCAGCAGTCCCCGGACGGACAACTATGGCTACACCTTC.

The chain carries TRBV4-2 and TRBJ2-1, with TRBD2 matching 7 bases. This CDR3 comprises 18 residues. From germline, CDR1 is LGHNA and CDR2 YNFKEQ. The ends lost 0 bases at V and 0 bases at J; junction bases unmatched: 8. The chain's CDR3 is CASSQDKSGRVSYNEQFF. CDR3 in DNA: TGTGCCAGCAGCCAAGATAAGTCGGGGAGGGTCTCCTACAATGAGCAGTTCTTC.

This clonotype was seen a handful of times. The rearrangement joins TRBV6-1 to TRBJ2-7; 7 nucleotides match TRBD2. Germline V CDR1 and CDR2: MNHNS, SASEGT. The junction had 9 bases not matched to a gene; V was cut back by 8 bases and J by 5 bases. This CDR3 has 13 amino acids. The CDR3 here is CASEREIYHEQYF. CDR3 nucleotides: TGTGCCAGCGAGCGGGAAATCTACCACGAGCAGTACTTC.

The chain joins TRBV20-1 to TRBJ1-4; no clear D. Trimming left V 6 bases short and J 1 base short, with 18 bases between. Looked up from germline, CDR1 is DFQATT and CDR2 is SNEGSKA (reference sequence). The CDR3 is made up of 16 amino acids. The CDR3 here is CSATNPSLITNEKLFF. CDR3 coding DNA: TGCAGTGCAACCAACCCGTCACTTATAACTAATGAAAAACTGTTTTTT.

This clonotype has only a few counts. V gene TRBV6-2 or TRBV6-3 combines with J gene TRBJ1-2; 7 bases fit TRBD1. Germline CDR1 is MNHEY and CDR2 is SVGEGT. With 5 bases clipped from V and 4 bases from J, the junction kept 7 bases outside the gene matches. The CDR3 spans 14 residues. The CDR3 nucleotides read TGTGCCAGCAGTCAGGGACAGTCGGCCTATGGCTACACCTTC. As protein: CASSQGQSAYGYTF.